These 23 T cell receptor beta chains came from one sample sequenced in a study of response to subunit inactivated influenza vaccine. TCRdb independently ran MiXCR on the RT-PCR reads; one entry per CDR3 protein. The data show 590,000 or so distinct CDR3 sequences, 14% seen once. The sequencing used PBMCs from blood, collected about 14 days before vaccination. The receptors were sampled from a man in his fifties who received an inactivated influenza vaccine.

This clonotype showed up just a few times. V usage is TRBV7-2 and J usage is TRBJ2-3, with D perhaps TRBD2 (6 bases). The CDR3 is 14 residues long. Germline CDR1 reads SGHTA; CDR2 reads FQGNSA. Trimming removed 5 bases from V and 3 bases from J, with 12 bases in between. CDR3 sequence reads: CASSLGLTTDTQYF. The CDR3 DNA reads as TGTGCCAGCAGCCTGGGACTTACTACAGATACGCAGTATTTT.

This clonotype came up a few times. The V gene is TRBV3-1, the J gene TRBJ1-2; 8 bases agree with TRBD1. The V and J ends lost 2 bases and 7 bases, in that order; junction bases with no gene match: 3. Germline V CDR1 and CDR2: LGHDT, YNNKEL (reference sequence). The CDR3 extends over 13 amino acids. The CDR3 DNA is TGTGCCAGCAGCCAACAGGGGGCTGGTGGCTACACCTTC. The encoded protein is CASSQQGAGGYTF.

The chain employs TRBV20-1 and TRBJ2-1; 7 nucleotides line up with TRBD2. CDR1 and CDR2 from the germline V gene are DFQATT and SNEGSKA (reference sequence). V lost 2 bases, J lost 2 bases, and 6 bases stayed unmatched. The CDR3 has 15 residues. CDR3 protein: CSARPPSGTYNEQFF. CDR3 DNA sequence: TGCAGTGCTAGACCCCCTAGCGGAACCTACAATGAGCAGTTCTTC.

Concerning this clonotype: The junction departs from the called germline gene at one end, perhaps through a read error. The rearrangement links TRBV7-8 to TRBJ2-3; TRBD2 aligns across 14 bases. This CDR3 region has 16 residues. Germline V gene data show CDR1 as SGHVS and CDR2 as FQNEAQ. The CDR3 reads CAGSFRLAGGPDTQYF. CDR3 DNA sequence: TGTGCCGGCAGCTTCCGACTAGCGGGAGGGCCAGATACGCAGTATTTT.

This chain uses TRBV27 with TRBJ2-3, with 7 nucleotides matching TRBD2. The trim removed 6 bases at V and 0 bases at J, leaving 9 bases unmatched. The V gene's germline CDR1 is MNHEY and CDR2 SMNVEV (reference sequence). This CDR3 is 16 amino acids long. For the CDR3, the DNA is TGTGCCAGCAGCTTCCTGGGAGGGAGAAGCACAGATACGCAGTATTTT. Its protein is CASSFLGGRSTDTQYF.

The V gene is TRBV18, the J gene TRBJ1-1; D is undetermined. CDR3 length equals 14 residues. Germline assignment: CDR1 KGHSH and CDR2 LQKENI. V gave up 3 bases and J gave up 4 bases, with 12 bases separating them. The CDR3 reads CASSPPWGRTEAFF. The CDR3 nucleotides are TGTGCCAGCTCACCGCCATGGGGTCGCACTGAAGCTTTCTTT.

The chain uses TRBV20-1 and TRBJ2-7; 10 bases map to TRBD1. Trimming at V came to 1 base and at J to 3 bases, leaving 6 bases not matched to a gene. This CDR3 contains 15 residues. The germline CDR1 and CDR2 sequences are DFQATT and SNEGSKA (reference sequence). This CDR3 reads CSARARDRGLYEQYF. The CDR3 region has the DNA TGCAGTGCTAGAGCGCGGGACAGGGGTCTCTACGAGCAGTACTTC.

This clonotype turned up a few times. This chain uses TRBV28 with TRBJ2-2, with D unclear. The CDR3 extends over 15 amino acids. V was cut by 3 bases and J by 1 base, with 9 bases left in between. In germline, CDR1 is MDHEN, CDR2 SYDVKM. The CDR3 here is CASSLVGRNTGELFF. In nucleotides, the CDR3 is TGTGCCAGCAGTTTGGTCGGCAGGAACACCGGGGAGCTGTTTTTT.

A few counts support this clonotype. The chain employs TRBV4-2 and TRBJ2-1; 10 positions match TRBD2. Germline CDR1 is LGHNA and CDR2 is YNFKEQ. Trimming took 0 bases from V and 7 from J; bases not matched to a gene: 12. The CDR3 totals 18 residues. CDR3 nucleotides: TGTGCCAGCAGCCAAGATACGGTTGAGGCTAGCGGGAGTAATGAGCAGTTCTTC. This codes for CASSQDTVEASGSNEQFF.

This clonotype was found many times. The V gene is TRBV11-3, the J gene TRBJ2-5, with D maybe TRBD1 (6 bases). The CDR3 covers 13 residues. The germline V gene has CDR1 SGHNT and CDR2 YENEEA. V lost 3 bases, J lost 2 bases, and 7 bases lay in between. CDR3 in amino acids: CASSLDRQETQYF. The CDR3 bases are TGTGCCAGCAGCTTGGACAGACAAGAGACCCAGTACTTC. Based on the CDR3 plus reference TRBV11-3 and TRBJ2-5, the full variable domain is EAGVVQSPRYKIIEKKQPVAFWCNPISGHNTLYWYLQNLGQGPELLIRYENEEAVDDSQLPKDRFSAERLKGVDSTLKIQPAELGDSAVYLCASSLDRQETQYFGPGTRLLVL.

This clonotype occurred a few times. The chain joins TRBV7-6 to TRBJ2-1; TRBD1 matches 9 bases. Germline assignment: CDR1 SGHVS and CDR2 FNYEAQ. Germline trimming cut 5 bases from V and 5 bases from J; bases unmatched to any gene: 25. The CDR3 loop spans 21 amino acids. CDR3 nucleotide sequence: TGTGCCAGCAGCACTGGGCTCAGGATTAACAGGGGGCGCCAGCCAAACAATGAGCAGTTCTTC. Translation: CASSTGLRINRGRQPNNEQFF. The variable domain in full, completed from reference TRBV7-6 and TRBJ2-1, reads GAGVSQSPRYKVTKRGQDVALRCDPISGHVSLYWYRQALGQGPEFLTYFNYEAQQDKSGLPNDRFSAERPEGSISTLTIQRTEQRDSAMYRCASSTGLRINRGRQPNNEQFFGPGTRLTVL.

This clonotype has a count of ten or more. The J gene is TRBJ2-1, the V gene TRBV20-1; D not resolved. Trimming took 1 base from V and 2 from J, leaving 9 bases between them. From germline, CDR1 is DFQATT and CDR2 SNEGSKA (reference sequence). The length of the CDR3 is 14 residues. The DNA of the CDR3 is TGCAGTGCTAGAGTGGTGCGAGCCTACAATGAGCAGTTCTTC. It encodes CSARVVRAYNEQFF.

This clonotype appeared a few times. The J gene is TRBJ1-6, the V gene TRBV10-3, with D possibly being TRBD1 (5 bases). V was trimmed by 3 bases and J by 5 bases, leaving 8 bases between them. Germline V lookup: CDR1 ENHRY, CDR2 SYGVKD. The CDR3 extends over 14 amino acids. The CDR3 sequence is CAISERQNNSPLHF. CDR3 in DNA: TGTGCCATCAGTGAAAGACAGAATAATTCACCCCTCCACTTT.

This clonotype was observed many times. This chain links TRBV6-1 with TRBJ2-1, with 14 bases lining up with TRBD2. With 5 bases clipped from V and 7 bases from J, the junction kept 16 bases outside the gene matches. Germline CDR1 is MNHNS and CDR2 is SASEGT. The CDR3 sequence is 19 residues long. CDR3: CASSPGLAGVRGSLNEQFF. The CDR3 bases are TGTGCCAGCAGTCCGGGACTAGCGGGAGTCCGGGGATCTTTGAATGAGCAGTTCTTC.

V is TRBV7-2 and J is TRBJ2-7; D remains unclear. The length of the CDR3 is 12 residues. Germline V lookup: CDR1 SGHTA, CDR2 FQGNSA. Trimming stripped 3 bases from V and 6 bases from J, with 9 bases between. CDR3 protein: CASSFRLSEQYF. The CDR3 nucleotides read TGTGCCAGCAGCTTCAGATTGTCCGAGCAGTACTTC.

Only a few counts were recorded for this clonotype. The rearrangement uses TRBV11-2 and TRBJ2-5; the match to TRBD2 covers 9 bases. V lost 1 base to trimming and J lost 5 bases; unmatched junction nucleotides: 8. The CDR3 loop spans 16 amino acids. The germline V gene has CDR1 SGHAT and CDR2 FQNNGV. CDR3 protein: CASSLGSGSSWETQYF. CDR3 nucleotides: TGTGCCAGCAGCTTAGGTAGCGGGAGTTCTTGGGAGACCCAGTACTTC.

In nucleotides, the CDR3 is TGTGCCAGCTCACCCCGAAGGGACAGGCAAGAGACCCAGTACTTC. The encoded protein is CASSPRRDRQETQYF. This sequence joins TRBV18 and TRBJ2-5; 8 nucleotides match TRBD1. The CDR3 length is 15 residues. Germline V gene sequence: CDR1 KGHSH, CDR2 LQKENI. The junction had 5 bases not matched to a gene; V was cut back by 3 bases and J by 2 bases.

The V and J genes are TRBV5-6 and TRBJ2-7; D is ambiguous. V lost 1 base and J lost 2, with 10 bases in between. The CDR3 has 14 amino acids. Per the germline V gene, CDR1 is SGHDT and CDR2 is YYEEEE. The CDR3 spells CASSLLVGPYEQYF. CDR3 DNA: TGTGCCAGCAGCTTGCTCGTCGGCCCCTACGAGCAGTACTTC.

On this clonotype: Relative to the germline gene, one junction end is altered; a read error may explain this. The CDR3 DNA is TGTGCCAGCAGCTCGAACCGGGGTCAAGGGACCCAGTACTTC. This gives the protein CASSSNRGQGTQYF. The chain uses TRBV7-2 and TRBJ2-5; TRBD2 is a possible D gene (5 bases). Germline V gene data show CDR1 as SGHTA and CDR2 as FQGNSA. The CDR3 length is 14 residues.

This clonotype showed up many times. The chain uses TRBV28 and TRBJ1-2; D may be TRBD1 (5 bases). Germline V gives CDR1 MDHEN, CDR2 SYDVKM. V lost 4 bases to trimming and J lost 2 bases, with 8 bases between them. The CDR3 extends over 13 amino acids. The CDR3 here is CASSSTVNYGYTF. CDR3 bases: TGTGCCAGCAGTTCGACAGTGAACTATGGCTACACCTTC.

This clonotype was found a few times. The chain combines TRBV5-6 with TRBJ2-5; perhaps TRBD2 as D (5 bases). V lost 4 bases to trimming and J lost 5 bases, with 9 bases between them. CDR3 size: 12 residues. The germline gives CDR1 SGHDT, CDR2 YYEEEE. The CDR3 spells CASSGSEETQYF. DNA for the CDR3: TGTGCCAGCAGCGGGAGTGAGGAGACCCAGTACTTC.

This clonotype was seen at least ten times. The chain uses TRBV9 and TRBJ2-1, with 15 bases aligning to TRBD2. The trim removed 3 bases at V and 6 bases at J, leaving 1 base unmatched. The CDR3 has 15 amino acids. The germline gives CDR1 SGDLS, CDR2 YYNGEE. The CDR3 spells CASSAGLAGGNEQFF. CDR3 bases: TGTGCCAGCAGCGCGGGACTAGCGGGAGGCAATGAGCAGTTCTTC.

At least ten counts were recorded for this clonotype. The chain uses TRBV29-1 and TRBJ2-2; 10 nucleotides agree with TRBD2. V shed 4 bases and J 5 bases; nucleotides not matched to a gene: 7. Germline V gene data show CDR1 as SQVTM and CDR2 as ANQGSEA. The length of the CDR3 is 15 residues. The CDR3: CSVGLAGVGTGELFF. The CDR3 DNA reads TGCAGCGTTGGGCTAGCGGGAGTGGGAACCGGGGAGCTGTTTTTT.